This T cell receptor (beta chain) comes out of a study of T cell responses to AZD1222 COVID-19 vaccine. Germline V gene data show CDR1 as KGHSH and CDR2 as LQKENI. V was cut by 3 bases and J by 2 bases, with 15 bases left in between. The CDR3 has 16 residues. Concerning this clone: Its antigen is unknown.

TCRdb's table, derived via immunoSEQ multiplex PCR, lists solely in-frame clones and lacks some. The repertoire holds more than 100,000 clones, with 88% as singletons. Study-level points and caveats: Reportedly, nearly half of unique spike TCRs recognized epitopes outside B.1.351/B.1.1.7 mutations. Spike was spanned by vaccine-associated CD4 TCRs, with dominance at 160-218 and 743-854. At baseline, seropositivity was found in only 5 to 7 AZD1222 recipients.

The chain recombines TRBV18 with TRBJ2-3, with a tentative D call TRBD1 (5 bases). Sequences were derived from peripheral blood, sampled on day 0 of AZD1222 vaccination. The source of this sequence is an adult in good health. CDR3 sequence (DNA): TGTGCCAGCTCACCCCCCCGAGACAGTTACACAGATACGCAGTATTTT. Residues: CASSPPRDSYTDTQYF.